These 21 T cell receptor beta chains share one sample of origin, sequenced in a study of blood T cell repertoires in COVID-19. Clones were read by immunoSEQ multiplex PCR, and TCRdb kept only the in-frame ones, dropping some. This sample carries more than 110,000 clones, 65% to 90% of them seen once, and the ten largest clones take around 2.9%. The sequenced sample consisted of peripheral blood. Every receptor here comes from a man aged 50-59 years with acute or convalescent COVID-19.

V gene TRBV10-3 combines with J gene TRBJ1-6; 7 nucleotides line up with TRBD1. CDR1 is ENHRY and CDR2 is SYGVKD in the germline V gene. After removal of 5 bases from V and 7 bases from J, the junction contained 5 bases not matched to a gene. The CDR3 has 14 residues. This chain's CDR3 is CAISKTGQNSPLHF. The CDR3 DNA reads as TGTGCCATCAGTAAGACAGGGCAAAATTCACCCCTCCACTTT.

The chain carries TRBV29-1 and TRBJ1-6; TRBD1 matches at 7 bases. V trimming: 5 bases; J trimming: 6 bases; junction bases outside the gene matches: 7. This CDR3 contains 14 residues. Germline lookup yields CDR1 SQVTM and CDR2 ANQGSEA. CDR3 in amino acids: CSVRMGQINSPLHF. CDR3 nucleotide sequence: TGCAGCGTTCGGATGGGACAGATTAATTCACCCCTCCACTTT.

In DNA, the CDR3 is TGTGCCAGCAGCTTAATTCGGGTCCGGATATCGGCTGAGCAGTTCTTC. Protein product: CASSLIRVRISAEQFF. The chain is built from TRBV11-2 and TRBJ2-1; D unclear. This CDR3 region has 16 residues. V dropped 2 bases and J dropped 9 bases, with 20 bases sitting between them. Germline assignment: CDR1 SGHAT and CDR2 FQNNGV.

This clone was detected a few times. The chain links TRBV5-3 to TRBJ2-3; D might be TRBD2 (6 bases). TRBV5-3 is an ORF for which the function is uncertain. Trimming removed 7 bases at V and 2 bases at J, with 17 bases between. The CDR3 runs to 15 residues. CDR3 sequence: CARPKTAGITDTQYF. CDR3 DNA sequence: TGTGCCAGACCTAAAACCGCGGGGATCACAGATACGCAGTATTTT.

DNA for the CDR3: TGCGCCAGCAGCTTGGTGGGACAGGGTAGCGACGAGCAGTACTTC. It translates to CASSLVGQGSDEQYF. The chain is built from TRBV5-1 and TRBJ2-7, with TRBD1 matching over 9 bases. Trimming cost V 0 bases and J 5 bases; bases outside gene matches: 6. The CDR3 consists of 15 residues. Germline V gene sequence: CDR1 SGHRS, CDR2 YFSETQ.

The gene calls are TRBV7-2 and TRBJ1-1; D not resolved. The germline gives CDR1 SGHTA, CDR2 FQGNSA. The CDR3 has 12 residues. Trimming took 2 bases from V and 11 from J, leaving 12 bases between them. DNA of the CDR3: TGTGCCAGCAGCTTATTGGCTAGAGGTGCTTTCTTT. Protein sequence: CASSLLARGAFF.

The gene calls are TRBV5-1 and TRBJ1-4, with TRBD1 as a possible D gene (5 bases). Looked up from germline, CDR1 is SGHRS and CDR2 is YFSETQ. V was clipped by 0 bases and J by 2 bases, with 8 bases between them. The CDR3 contains 15 residues. The CDR3 region is CASSLGQLTNEKLFF. The CDR3 DNA reads as TGCGCCAGCAGCTTGGGACAGCTTACTAATGAAAAACTGTTTTTT.

This clone showed up just a few times. This chain connects TRBV9 to TRBJ2-2; D not resolved. The V end lost 0 bases, the J end lost 6 bases, and 12 bases lay between the germline ends. Germline V gene data show CDR1 as SGDLS and CDR2 as YYNGEE. This CDR3 spans 15 amino acids. Here the CDR3 DNA reads TGTGCCAGCAGCGTAGGGTACTCTCGCCCCGGGGAGCTGTTTTTT. Its translation: CASSVGYSRPGELFF.

V is TRBV21-1 and J is TRBJ1-1. TRBV21-1 counts as a pseudogene. The CDR3 is made up of 14 amino acids. CDR3 region: CASSKPAGDTEAFF. Here the CDR3 DNA reads TGTGCCAGCAGCAAGCCGGCGGGGGACACTGAAGCTTTCTTT.

The chain employs TRBV7-9 and TRBJ2-2, with 7 bases that match TRBD2. Per germline, CDR1 SEHNR and CDR2 FQNEAQ (reference sequence). This CDR3 comprises 16 residues. The junction had 8 bases not matched to a gene; V was cut back by 5 bases and J by 2 bases. In DNA form, the CDR3 reads TGTGCCAGCAGCCCCACCCCGACTAGCAACACCGGGGAGCTGTTTTTT. Encoded protein: CASSPTPTSNTGELFF.

V usage is TRBV6-2 or TRBV6-3 and J usage is TRBJ1-2, with 10 nucleotides matching TRBD1. Per germline, CDR1 MNHEY and CDR2 SVGEGT. J was trimmed by 4 bases and V by 0 bases; bases with no gene match: 17. The CDR3 consists of 20 residues. CDR3 sequence reads: CASSYSGDRGAFSTLYGYTF. The CDR3 DNA reads as TGTGCCAGCAGTTACTCAGGGGACAGGGGCGCCTTTTCTACTCTCTATGGCTACACCTTC.

V and J are TRBV10-3 and TRBJ1-1, with D perhaps matching TRBD1 (6 bases). The CDR3 loop spans 15 amino acids. CDR1 is ENHRY, CDR2 SYGVKD, per germline. With 0 bases removed from V and 3 bases from J, the gap between germline ends came to 11 bases. CDR3 nucleotides: TGTGCCATCAGTGAGTCCGGGGGGGCGTACACTGAAGCTTTCTTT. Protein sequence: CAISESGGAYTEAFF.

This chain joins TRBV11-2 and TRBJ1-6; the D gene is possibly TRBD1 (6 bases). The germline V gene encodes CDR1 SGHAT and CDR2 FQNNGV. The CDR3 runs to 14 residues. V lost 4 bases to trimming and J lost 12 bases, with 16 bases between them. CDR3: CASSSRGGGLPLHF. CDR3 in DNA: TGTGCCAGCAGCTCAAGAGGGGGGGGCTTACCCCTCCACTTT. Drawing the rest from reference TRBV11-2 and TRBJ1-6, the complete variable domain is EAGVAQSPRYKIIEKRQSVAFWCNPISGHATLYWYQQILGQGPKLLIQFQNNGVVDDSQLPKDRFSAERLKGVDSTLKIQPAKLEDSAVYLCASSSRGGGLPLHFGNGTRLTVT.

CDR3 DNA: TGTGCCACCAGTGATTTGCCCGGGCAAGAGACCCAGTACTTC. It is translated as CATSDLPGQETQYF. The V call is TRBV24-1, the J call TRBJ2-5; D not resolved. There are 14 residues in the CDR3. Trimming removed 0 bases at V and 2 bases at J, with 6 bases between. The germline gives CDR1 KGHDR, CDR2 SFDVKD.

The chain couples TRBV2 to TRBJ2-5; D not resolved. The germline V gene has CDR1 SNHLY and CDR2 FYNNEI. CDR3 length: 13 residues. Trimming removed 6 bases at V and 0 bases at J, with 8 bases between. CDR3 coding DNA: TGTGCCAGCAGAGTACCAGACCAAGAGACCCAGTACTTC. The encoded protein is CASRVPDQETQYF. Looking up the rest from reference TRBV2 and TRBJ2-5 gives the full variable domain: EPEVTQTPSHQVTQMGQEVILRCVPISNHLYFYWYRQILGQKVEFLVSFYNNEISEKSEIFDDQFSVERPDGSNFTLKIRSTKLEDSAMYFCASRVPDQETQYFGPGTRLLVL.

V is TRBV9 and J is TRBJ1-6; D unclear. CDR3 length: 15 residues. Germline CDR1 reads SGDLS; CDR2 reads YYNGEE. The V and J ends lost 0 bases and 7 bases respectively, with 11 bases between them. The DNA for the CDR3 is TGTGCCAGCAGCGTAGGAGGGTTTAGAAATTCACCCCTCCACTTT. This encodes CASSVGGFRNSPLHF.

The V gene is TRBV6-5, the J gene TRBJ2-7; D perhaps matches TRBD2 (6 bases). The germline V gene has CDR1 MNHEY and CDR2 SVGAGI. The CDR3 extends over 15 amino acids. Trimming took off 0 bases at V and 3 bases at J, with 12 bases between the two ends. Written as DNA, the CDR3 is TGTGCCAGCAGTTACTCGCCGGGGGACGGCTACGAGCAGTACTTC. It specifies CASSYSPGDGYEQYF.

The CDR3 nucleotides read TGTGCCAGCAGCTTCGGGGTTCGATCTGAAGCTTTCTTT. Residues: CASSFGVRSEAFF. The chain employs TRBV7-3 and TRBJ1-1, with D unclear. Trimming pared 3 bases from V and 6 bases from J, leaving 11 bases between. The CDR3 runs to 13 residues. Germline CDR1 SGHTA, CDR2 FQGTGA.

The chain is built from TRBV6-5 and TRBJ1-3, with D uncertain. Germline V gene lookup returns CDR1 MNHEY and CDR2 SVGAGI. The CDR3 extends over 13 amino acids. V lost 2 bases to trimming and J lost 4 bases, with 6 bases between them. The CDR3 spells CASSYAVGNTIYF. CDR3 sequence (DNA): TGTGCCAGCAGTTACGCGGTCGGAAACACCATATATTTT.

Concerning this clone: At one of its ends the junction is not consistent with the germline gene, which may arise from a read error. J is TRBJ1-5 and V is TRBV27; D may be TRBD1 (6 bases). Germline CDR1 MNHEY, CDR2 SMNVEV (reference sequence). This CDR3 comprises 14 residues. CDR3 bases: TGTGCCAGCAGCGACAGGAGATCGAATCGGCCCCAGCATTTT. This sequence encodes CASSDRRSNRPQHF.

In nucleotides, the CDR3 is TGTGCCAGCAACCCGGGGGATCAGCCCCAGCATTTT. It is translated as CASNPGDQPQHF. This rearrangement joins TRBV6-5 to TRBJ1-5, with D perhaps matching TRBD1 (5 bases). V lost 7 bases, J lost 5 bases, and 9 bases lay in between. CDR1 is MNHEY, CDR2 SVGAGI, per germline. CDR3 size: 12 residues.